A selection of T cell receptor beta chains follows, all from one sample in a study of Tregs in tolerant kidney transplant recipients. This table comes from immunoSEQ multiplex PCR, and its TCRdb copy is limited to in-frame clones, with some not included. Of 200,000 to 300,000 clones in the sample, 65% to 85% were seen once. Sequencing used CD4+ T cells from blood. These receptors came from a human donor in good health. CDR3s include the opening cysteine and the closing phenylalanine or tryptophan. Each record gives: CDR3 protein, CDR3 DNA, D gene, clone size, J gene, V gene. D genes are given only for firm matches. Size is omitted from some rows. Given values are once, few, many or a class for expanded clones.

CDR3 protein: CASSRTTSGGTETQYF
CDR3 DNA: TGTGCCAGCAGTCGAACAACTAGCGGGGGTACGGAGACCCAGTACTTC
D gene: TRBD2
clone size: NA
J gene: TRBJ2-5
V gene: TRBV2

CDR3 protein: CASSPTRTGNQPQHF
CDR3 DNA: TGTGCCAGCAGCCCCACCCGGACAGGTAATCAGCCCCAGCATTTT
D gene: TRBD1
clone size: NA
J gene: TRBJ1-5
V gene: TRBV6-1

CDR3 protein: CASSFQYRDTQYF
CDR3 DNA: TGTGCCAGCAGCTTCCAATACAGGGATACGCAGTATTTT
D gene: NA
clone size: NA
J gene: TRBJ2-3
V gene: TRBV7-6

CDR3 protein: CASSLEGFETQYF
CDR3 DNA: TGCGCCAGCAGCTTGGAAGGGTTCGAGACCCAGTACTTC
D gene: NA
clone size: NA
J gene: TRBJ2-5
V gene: TRBV5-1

CDR3 protein: CASSPGIGDTIYF
CDR3 DNA: TGTGCCAGCTCACCGGGCATCGGGGACACCATATATTTT
D gene: NA
clone size: NA
J gene: TRBJ1-3
V gene: TRBV18

CDR3 protein: CASSFNGGETQYF
CDR3 DNA: TGTGCCAGCAGCTTTAACGGGGGGGAGACCCAGTACTTC
D gene: TRBD2
clone size: NA
J gene: TRBJ2-5
V gene: TRBV7-9

CDR3 protein: CASSFLRGRHHSDTDTQYF
CDR3 DNA: TGTGCCAGCAGTTTCCTTAGGGGGCGACACCACTCGGACACAGATACGCAGTATTTT
D gene: TRBD1
clone size: NA
J gene: TRBJ2-3
V gene: TRBV28

CDR3 protein: CASSRTGTGDEQYF
CDR3 DNA: TGTGCCAGCAGCCGGACCGGGACAGGGGACGAGCAGTACTTC
D gene: TRBD1
clone size: NA
J gene: TRBJ2-7
V gene: TRBV9

CDR3 protein: CASSISRAYNEQFF
CDR3 DNA: TGTGCCAGTAGTATTTCTCGAGCCTACAATGAGCAGTTCTTC
D gene: NA
clone size: NA
J gene: TRBJ2-1
V gene: TRBV19

CDR3 protein: CASSIGTSRPEQFF
CDR3 DNA: TGTGCCAGTAGTATCGGGACCTCCCGCCCTGAGCAGTTCTTC
D gene: NA
clone size: NA
J gene: TRBJ2-1
V gene: TRBV19

CDR3 protein: CASSPRVTSTDTQYF
CDR3 DNA: TGCGCCAGCAGCCCGAGAGTCACTAGCACAGATACGCAGTATTTT
D gene: NA
clone size: NA
J gene: TRBJ2-3
V gene: TRBV5-1

CDR3 protein: CASSPHSPTGELFF
CDR3 DNA: TGCGCCAGCAGCCCCCATTCCCCGACCGGGGAGCTGTTTTTT
D gene: NA
clone size: few
J gene: TRBJ2-2
V gene: TRBV4-1

CDR3 protein: CASSLVGTGYNEQFF
CDR3 DNA: TGTGCCAGCAGCTTAGTTGGGACAGGGTACAATGAGCAGTTCTTC
D gene: TRBD1
clone size: NA
J gene: TRBJ2-1
V gene: TRBV7-9

CDR3 protein: CASSLLSRGNEKLFF
CDR3 DNA: TGTGCCAGCAGCTTGCTCTCCAGGGGAAATGAAAAACTGTTTTTT
D gene: NA
clone size: NA
J gene: TRBJ1-4
V gene: TRBV5-5

CDR3 protein: CASSRGGASSYGYTF
CDR3 DNA: TGTGCCAGCAGCAGGGGCGGGGCGTCCTCCTATGGCTACACCTTC
D gene: NA
clone size: few
J gene: TRBJ1-2
V gene: TRBV27

CDR3 protein: CASRLQRLRYGELFF
CDR3 DNA: TGTGCCAGCAGGCTGCAACGGTTACGTTACGGGGAGCTGTTTTTT
D gene: NA
clone size: NA
J gene: TRBJ2-2
V gene: TRBV2

CDR3 protein: CASSPVRDRNIQYF
CDR3 DNA: TGTGCCAGCTCACCCGTCCGGGACAGAAACATTCAGTACTTC
D gene: TRBD1
clone size: NA
J gene: TRBJ2-4
V gene: TRBV18

CDR3 protein: CASSLGPWTGRTLQETQYF
CDR3 DNA: TGTGCCAGCAGTCTTGGGCCATGGACAGGGAGGACACTGCAAGAGACCCAGTACTTC
D gene: TRBD1
clone size: once
J gene: TRBJ2-5
V gene: TRBV27

CDR3 protein: CAWSHPGTTNEKLFF
CDR3 DNA: TGTGCCTGGAGTCACCCGGGAACAACTAATGAAAAACTGTTTTTT
D gene: NA
clone size: NA
J gene: TRBJ1-4
V gene: TRBV30

CDR3 protein: CASSLALGQPYEQYF
CDR3 DNA: TGTGCCAGCAGCTTAGCGCTGGGGCAGCCCTACGAGCAGTACTTC
D gene: NA
clone size: NA
J gene: TRBJ2-7
V gene: TRBV7-2

CDR3 protein: CASTRTGTDTQYF
CDR3 DNA: TGTGCCAGCACCCGAACGGGCACAGATACGCAGTATTTT
D gene: NA
clone size: NA
J gene: TRBJ2-3
V gene: TRBV9

CDR3 protein: CASSLGDRGSYSNQPQHF
CDR3 DNA: TGTGCCAGCAGCTTAGGTGACAGGGGGTCCTATAGCAATCAGCCCCAGCATTTT
D gene: TRBD1
clone size: NA
J gene: TRBJ1-5
V gene: TRBV7-9

CDR3 protein: CASSLGDKTGAEAFF
CDR3 DNA: TGTGCCAGCAGCTTGGGGGACAAGACTGGGGCTGAAGCTTTCTTT
D gene: NA
clone size: NA
J gene: TRBJ1-1
V gene: TRBV5-8

CDR3 protein: CASSHSDPGAKNIQYF
CDR3 DNA: TGCGCCAGCAGCCACTCCGACCCAGGAGCCAAAAACATTCAGTACTTC
D gene: NA
clone size: NA
J gene: TRBJ2-4
V gene: TRBV4-1

CDR3 protein: CASSLAEGKQFF
CDR3 DNA: TGTGCCAGCAGCTTAGCGGAGGGGAAGCAGTTCTTC
D gene: NA
clone size: NA
J gene: TRBJ2-1
V gene: TRBV7-8

CDR3 protein: CASSRPGETQYF
CDR3 DNA: TGTGCCAGCAGTCGTCCCGGGGAGACCCAGTACTTC
D gene: NA
clone size: NA
J gene: TRBJ2-5
V gene: TRBV6-6

CDR3 protein: CASSLGQGGSGNTIYF
CDR3 DNA: TGCGCCAGCAGCCTCGGACAGGGGGGGTCTGGAAACACCATATATTTT
D gene: TRBD1
clone size: once
J gene: TRBJ1-3
V gene: TRBV5-1

CDR3 protein: CASSLAGSPNTGELFF
CDR3 DNA: TGTGCTAGCAGCTTAGCCGGCAGCCCGAACACCGGGGAGCTGTTTTTT
D gene: NA
clone size: NA
J gene: TRBJ2-2
V gene: TRBV7-7

CDR3 protein: CASTALHEKLFF
CDR3 DNA: TGTGCCAGCACCGCCCTGCATGAAAAACTGTTTTTT
D gene: NA
clone size: NA
J gene: TRBJ1-4
V gene: TRBV28

CDR3 protein: CASSPGNSYNSPLHF
CDR3 DNA: TGTGCCAGCAGCCCGGGTAACTCCTATAATTCACCCCTCCACTTT
D gene: NA
clone size: NA
J gene: TRBJ1-6
V gene: TRBV5-6

CDR3 protein: CASSLTENTEAFF
CDR3 DNA: TGTGCCAGCAGCTTAACAGAGAACACTGAAGCTTTCTTT
D gene: NA
clone size: NA
J gene: TRBJ1-1
V gene: TRBV7-8

CDR3 protein: CASSPFVNQPQHF
CDR3 DNA: TGTGCCAGTAGCCCATTTGTTAATCAGCCCCAGCATTTT
D gene: NA
clone size: NA
J gene: TRBJ1-5
V gene: TRBV19

CDR3 protein: CSVGNRGDTEAFF
CDR3 DNA: TGCAGCGTTGGGAACAGGGGTGACACTGAAGCTTTCTTT
D gene: TRBD1
clone size: NA
J gene: TRBJ1-1
V gene: TRBV29-1

CDR3 protein: CASTEWGAGLGELFF
CDR3 DNA: TGTGCCAGCACCGAGTGGGGGGCGGGCCTCGGGGAGCTGTTTTTT
D gene: NA
clone size: NA
J gene: TRBJ2-2
V gene: TRBV2

CDR3 protein: CASSPWGLATNEQFF
CDR3 DNA: TGTGCCAGCAGCCCCTGGGGACTAGCGACTAATGAGCAGTTCTTC
D gene: TRBD2
clone size: NA
J gene: TRBJ2-1
V gene: TRBV11-1

CDR3 protein: CASSWDSSLGNTIYF
CDR3 DNA: TGTGCCAGCAGTTGGGACAGCTCCTTGGGAAACACCATATATTTT
D gene: TRBD1
clone size: NA
J gene: TRBJ1-3
V gene: TRBV6-6

CDR3 protein: CASSYRGGQPQHF
CDR3 DNA: TGTGCCAGCAGTTACCGGGGGGGTCAGCCCCAGCATTTT
D gene: NA
clone size: NA
J gene: TRBJ1-5
V gene: TRBV27

CDR3 protein: CASSRTGGTYEQYF
CDR3 DNA: TGTGCCAGCAGCCGGACAGGGGGCACCTACGAGCAGTACTTC
D gene: NA
clone size: NA
J gene: TRBJ2-7
V gene: TRBV21-1

CDR3 protein: CASSPKWDREETQYF
CDR3 DNA: TGTGCCAGCTCACCGAAATGGGACAGGGAGGAGACCCAGTACTTC
D gene: TRBD1
clone size: NA
J gene: TRBJ2-5
V gene: TRBV18

CDR3 protein: CASSQGQGRTAEAFF
CDR3 DNA: TGTGCCAGTAGTCAGGGACAGGGGAGAACCGCTGAAGCTTTCTTT
D gene: TRBD1
clone size: NA
J gene: TRBJ1-1
V gene: TRBV19

CDR3 protein: CSARVVDEQYF
CDR3 DNA: TGCAGTGCTAGGGTTGTCGACGAGCAGTACTTC
D gene: NA
clone size: NA
J gene: TRBJ2-7
V gene: TRBV20-1

CDR3 protein: CASSQVEDSYGYTF
CDR3 DNA: TGTGCCAGCAGCCAAGTAGAGGACAGCTATGGCTACACCTTC
D gene: NA
clone size: once
J gene: TRBJ1-2
V gene: TRBV4-2

CDR3 protein: CASSSSGAYTEAFF
CDR3 DNA: TGTGCCAGCAGCTCGTCCGGGGCCTACACTGAAGCTTTCTTT
D gene: NA
clone size: NA
J gene: TRBJ1-1
V gene: TRBV7-3